These 25 T cell receptor beta chains originate from one sample sequenced in a study of T cell responses to AZD1222 COVID-19 vaccine. TCRdb's table, derived via immunoSEQ multiplex PCR, lists solely in-frame clones and lacks some. Of about 86,000 clones listed, over 85% are singletons. The sample in question was peripheral blood, obtained 28 days after the second AZD1222 dose. These receptor sequences come from an adult who received the AZD1222 COVID-19 vaccine.

This chain connects TRBV27 to TRBJ1-1; TRBD1 agrees at 12 bases. With 2 bases clipped from V and 5 bases from J, the junction kept 6 bases outside the gene matches. CDR3 length: 16 residues. In germline, CDR1 is MNHEY, CDR2 SMNVEV (reference sequence). CDR3 sequence: CASSLKGQGARTEAFF. CDR3 bases: TGTGCCAGCAGTTTAAAGGGACAGGGGGCGCGGACTGAAGCTTTCTTT.

The genes are TRBV6-2 or TRBV6-3 and TRBJ2-5; tentative D call: TRBD2 (6 bases). Trimming cost V 2 bases and J 0 bases, with 10 bases left between them. The germline gives CDR1 MNHEY, CDR2 SVGEGT. The CDR3 is made up of 15 amino acids. CDR3 loop: CASSYAGTNQETQYF. CDR3 bases: TGTGCCAGCAGTTACGCGGGGACCAACCAAGAGACCCAGTACTTC.

The chain joins TRBV7-2 to TRBJ2-7, with D unresolved. Trimming stripped 5 bases from V and 3 bases from J, with 11 bases between. CDR1 is SGHTA, CDR2 FQGNSA, per germline. CDR3 length: 13 amino acids. Here the CDR3 DNA reads TGTGCCAGCAGCCCCGCCGGGCTCTACGAGCAGTACGTC. It encodes CASSPAGLYEQYV.

This chain uses TRBV3-1 (or the pseudogene TRBV3-2) with TRBJ2-6, with D perhaps TRBD2 (6 bases). V gave up 1 base and J gave up 1 base, with 11 bases separating them. The CDR3 is made up of 17 amino acids. Germline CDR1 LGHDT, CDR2 YNNKEL (reference sequence). Here the CDR3 DNA reads TGTGCCAGCAGCCAAGTCCGGGGGAAGTCTGGGGCCAACGTCCTGACTTTC. Residues: CASSQVRGKSGANVLTF.

CDR3 bases: TGCGCCAGCAGTGTCCGGGGAAACTACGAGCAGTACGTC. As protein: CASSVRGNYEQYV. The chain employs TRBV10-2 and TRBJ2-7; weak D call: TRBD2 (5 bases). Trimming shortened V by 4 bases and J by 3 bases, and 10 bases separated the two germline ends. The CDR3 totals 13 residues. In germline, CDR1 is WSHSY, CDR2 SAAADI.

The chain links TRBV7-3 to TRBJ2-1, with TRBD1 matching over 9 bases. This CDR3 has 19 amino acids. The germline V gene has CDR1 SGHTA and CDR2 FQGTGA. Trimming took 5 bases from V and 1 from J; bases not matched to a gene: 15. The chain's CDR3 is CASSNPGQGSQGSYNEQFF. The CDR3 bases are TGTGCCAGCAGCAACCCGGGACAGGGTTCCCAGGGGTCCTACAATGAGCAGTTCTTC.

This sequence joins TRBV2 and TRBJ1-2; weak D call: TRBD1 (5 bases). The CDR3 extends over 16 amino acids. The germline V and J ends were trimmed by 3 bases and 2 bases, with 16 bases remaining between them. Germline V gene sequence: CDR1 SNHLY, CDR2 FYNNEI. The CDR3 nucleotides read TGTGCCAGCAGTGACAACAGGTCAAGGCTGAACTATGGCTACACCTTC. This gives the protein CASSDNRSRLNYGYTF.

The chain carries TRBV20-1 and TRBJ2-5, with D possibly matching TRBD2 (7 bases). Looked up from germline, CDR1 is DFQATT and CDR2 is SNEGSKA (reference sequence). The CDR3 consists of 15 residues. V was shortened by 3 bases and J by 5 bases, with 19 bases between the two germline ends. DNA of the CDR3: TGCAGTGCTAGTCGAGGGAGGACAGCGGGGGAGACCCAGTACTTC. Its translation is CSASRGRTAGETQYF.

V usage is TRBV7-8 and J usage is TRBJ2-7, with D perhaps TRBD1 (5 bases). Trimming removed 2 bases at V and 3 bases at J, with 26 bases between. This CDR3 comprises 19 residues. Germline V gene lookup returns CDR1 SGHVS and CDR2 FQNEAQ. CDR3 loop: CASSLNYMSTEPRSYEQYV. The CDR3 DNA follows: TGTGCCAGCAGCTTAAATTATATGTCGACAGAACCGAGAAGCTACGAGCAGTACGTC.

The rearrangement joins TRBV11-2 to TRBJ2-1, with TRBD2 identical over 15 bases. This CDR3 is built from 18 residues. Unmatched junction bases numbered 5, after V lost 1 base and J lost 4 bases. Germline CDR1 is SGHAT and CDR2 is FQNNGV. The CDR3 region is CASSLARTSGGVYNEQFF. The CDR3 coding sequence is TGTGCCAGCAGCTTAGCCCGGACTAGCGGGGGGGTTTACAATGAGCAGTTCTTC. Using reference TRBV11-2 and TRBJ2-1 for the parts outside the CDR3, the full variable domain is EAGVAQSPRYKIIEKRQSVAFWCNPISGHATLYWYQQILGQGPKLLIQFQNNGVVDDSQLPKDRFSAERLKGVDSTLKIQPAKLEDSAVYLCASSLARTSGGVYNEQFFGPGTRLTVL.

This clone was found once. The chain employs TRBV6-5 and TRBJ2-5; 8 bases match TRBD2. The CDR3 has 15 residues. V dropped 7 bases and J dropped 5; count of bases not matched to a gene: 12. The germline V gene has CDR1 MNHEY and CDR2 SVGAGI. The CDR3 DNA is TGTGCCAGCACCGTTACTAGCGGCGGGGCCGAGACCCAGTACTTC. Protein: CASTVTSGGAETQYF.

This rearrangement joins TRBV7-3 to TRBJ2-5, with TRBD1 identical over 10 bases. Germline trimming cut 5 bases from V and 5 bases from J; bases unmatched to any gene: 8. The CDR3 is 15 residues long. The germline gives CDR1 SGHTA, CDR2 FQGTGA. CDR3 DNA: TGTGCCAGCAGCCCAACGACAGGGGGCAGGGAGACCCAGTACTTC. Its protein is CASSPTTGGRETQYF.

The chain couples TRBV6-5 to TRBJ2-1; D is perhaps TRBD1 (5 bases). The V end was cut by 7 bases, the J end by 14 bases, with 12 bases between. This CDR3 is built from 10 residues. The germline gives CDR1 MNHEY, CDR2 SVGAGI. This CDR3 reads CASKTDMEFF. The CDR3 DNA reads as TGTGCCAGCAAGACGGACATGGAGTTCTTC.

The CDR3, as DNA: TGTGCCAGCAGCGTAGTGGCCCCCGGGGAGCTGTTTTTT. This gives the protein CASSVVAPGELFF. The genes are TRBV9 and TRBJ2-2; D remains ambiguous. This CDR3 comprises 13 residues. V was trimmed by 0 bases and J by 6 bases, leaving 6 bases between them. CDR1 is SGDLS, CDR2 YYNGEE, per germline. Complete variable domain (other parts from reference TRBV9 and TRBJ2-2): DSGVTQTPKHLITATGQRVTLRCSPRSGDLSVYWYQQSLDQGLQFLIQYYNGEERAKGNILERFSAQQFPDLHSELNLSSLELGDSALYFCASSVVAPGELFFGEGSRLTVL.

A single count supports this clone. This chain joins TRBV6-5 and TRBJ2-6; D unclear. The CDR3 runs 14 residues. CDR1 MNHEY and CDR2 SVGAGI come from the germline V gene. V shed 7 bases and J shed 0 bases, with 7 bases lying between them. The CDR3: CASKTGSGANVLTF. CDR3 sequence (DNA): TGTGCCAGCAAAACCGGCTCTGGGGCCAACGTCCTGACTTTC.

The rearrangement uses TRBV11-1 and TRBJ2-5; TRBD1 is a possible D gene (6 bases). Trimming stripped 4 bases from V and 2 bases from J, with 11 bases between. The CDR3 runs 14 residues. CDR1 and CDR2 (germline): SGHAT, FQDESV (reference sequence). The CDR3 region is CASSSGQGQETQYF. As DNA, the CDR3 is TGTGCCAGCAGCTCAGGCCAGGGGCAAGAGACCCAGTACTTC.

Only a few counts were recorded for this clone. The chain combines TRBV7-2 with TRBJ1-2; D is ambiguous. The length of the CDR3 is 18 residues. CDR1 is SGHTA and CDR2 is FQGNSA in the germline V gene. V shed 1 base and J shed 4 bases, with 22 bases lying between them. Here the CDR3 DNA reads TGTGCCAGCAGCTTAGGAACGTCAGGTCGAAGAATAGGCTATGGCTACACCTTC. Protein product: CASSLGTSGRRIGYGYTF.

This clone occurred once. The chain joins TRBV4-1 to TRBJ1-1; a weak D match, TRBD1 (5 bases). The ends were cut back, 3 bases at V and 1 base at J, with 9 bases in the middle. Germline CDR1 is MGHRA and CDR2 is YSYEKL. The CDR3 length is 14 residues. CDR3 loop: CASSQGRKNTEAFF. CDR3 sequence (DNA): TGCGCCAGCAGCCAGGGACGTAAGAACACTGAAGCTTTCTTT.

This chain uses TRBV30 with TRBJ1-3; D ambiguous. The CDR3 is 15 residues long. The germline V gene encodes CDR1 GTSNPN and CDR2 SVGIG (reference sequence). Here the CDR3 DNA reads TGTAGCGGGAGCGGCGTTTACTCCTCTGGAAACACCATATATTTT. It translates to CSGSGVYSSGNTIYF.

The chain joins TRBV3-1 (or the pseudogene TRBV3-2) to TRBJ2-1; 8 nucleotides agree with TRBD2. V lost 3 bases and J lost 0; bases outside the gene matches: 4. The germline CDR1 and CDR2 sequences are LGHDT and YNNKEL (reference sequence). This CDR3 has 16 residues. The CDR3 protein is CASSHTGGSSYNEQFF. CDR3 coding DNA: TGTGCCAGCAGCCACACGGGGGGGAGCTCCTACAATGAGCAGTTCTTC.

The rearrangement uses TRBV6-5 and TRBJ2-2, with D possibly matching TRBD2 (5 bases). Germline V gene data show CDR1 as MNHEY and CDR2 as SVGAGI. V was shortened by 6 bases and J by 6 bases, with 8 bases between the two germline ends. This CDR3 comprises 12 residues. The CDR3 spells CASSGRAGELFF. The CDR3 bases are TGTGCCAGCAGCGGGCGGGCCGGGGAGCTGTTTTTT.

This chain connects TRBV12-3 or TRBV12-4 to TRBJ1-2; tentative D call: TRBD1 (6 bases). The CDR3 totals 13 residues. V was shortened by 6 bases and J by 0 bases, with 8 bases between the two germline ends. The CDR3 DNA sequence: TGTGCCAGCAGCCGGGGGCCTAACTATGGCTACACCTTC. Translating it yields CASSRGPNYGYTF.

The table lists this clone with a few counts. This chain links TRBV28 with TRBJ2-5; 8 bases agree with TRBD2. This CDR3 is built from 14 residues. Per the germline V gene, CDR1 is MDHEN and CDR2 is SYDVKM. V dropped 5 bases and J dropped 2; count of bases not matched to a gene: 4. The CDR3 sequence is CASSGTSIQETQYF. CDR3 sequence (DNA): TGTGCCAGCAGTGGGACTAGTATTCAAGAGACCCAGTACTTC.

The chain joins TRBV19 to TRBJ1-4; maybe TRBD1 (5 bases). This CDR3 spans 13 amino acids. Trimming pared 7 bases from V and 7 bases from J, leaving 13 bases between. Germline V gene data show CDR1 as LNHDA and CDR2 as SQIVND (reference sequence). The CDR3 sequence: CASTPGGSEKLFF. CDR3 coding DNA: TGTGCCAGTACCCCCGGGGGATCTGAAAAACTGTTTTTT.

The chain is built from TRBV27 and TRBJ1-2, with 7 nucleotides matching TRBD1. The J segment lost 3 bases and the V segment lost 2 bases, leaving 6 bases of the junction unmatched. The CDR3 sequence is 15 residues long. Per germline, CDR1 MNHEY and CDR2 SMNVEV (reference sequence). The CDR3 DNA follows: TGTGCCAGCAGTTTAAGGGGACAGTATCACTATGGCTACACCTTC. The encoded protein is CASSLRGQYHYGYTF.